This T cell receptor (beta chain) was recovered during a study of T cell repertoires in ileal Crohn's disease. This table comes from immunoSEQ multiplex PCR, and its TCRdb copy is limited to in-frame clones, with some not included. The table has about 3,600 clones, under 95% seen once. The germline V gene encodes CDR1 PRHDT and CDR2 FYEKMQ (reference sequence). Between the trimmed V and J ends, which lost 4 bases and 4 bases, there was a span of 14 bases. This CDR3 is built from 14 residues. The J gene is TRBJ2-7, the V gene TRBV13; D possibly matches TRBD1 or TRBD2 (5 bases each). Sequencing was performed on ileal tissue. The receptor was derived from an adult with Crohn's disease. The CDR3 reads CASSSGTLGYEQYF. CDR3 sequence (DNA): TGTGCCAGCAGCTCCGGGACCCTGGGGTACGAGCAGTACTTC.